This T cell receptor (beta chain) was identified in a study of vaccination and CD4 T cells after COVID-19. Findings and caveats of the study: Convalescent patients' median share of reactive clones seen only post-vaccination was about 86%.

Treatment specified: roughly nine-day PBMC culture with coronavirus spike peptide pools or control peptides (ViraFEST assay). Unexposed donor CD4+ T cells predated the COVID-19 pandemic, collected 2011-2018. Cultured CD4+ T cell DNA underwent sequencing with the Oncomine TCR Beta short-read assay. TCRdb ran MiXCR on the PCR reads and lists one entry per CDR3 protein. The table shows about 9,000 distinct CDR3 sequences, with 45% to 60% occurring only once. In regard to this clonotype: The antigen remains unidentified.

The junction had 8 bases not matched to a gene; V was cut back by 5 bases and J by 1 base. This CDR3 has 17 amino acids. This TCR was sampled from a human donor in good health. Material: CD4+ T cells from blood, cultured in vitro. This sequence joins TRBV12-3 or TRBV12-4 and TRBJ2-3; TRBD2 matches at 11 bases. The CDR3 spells CASSQPPTSGGTDTQYF. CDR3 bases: TGTGCCAGCAGTCAGCCCCCGACTAGCGGGGGCACAGATACGCAGTATTTT.